Only one count was recorded for the clone carrying this T cell receptor (beta chain). The data derive from a study of shared clonotypes between healthy human individuals. CD4+ cells were split into CD45RA+ naive and CD45RA-negative memory subsets. This CDR3 region has 16 residues. The germline V gene encodes CDR1 SGHRS and CDR2 YFSETQ. With 1 base removed from V and 2 bases from J, the gap between germline ends came to 15 bases. TCRdb keeps only in-frame clones here, not all; method: immunoSEQ multiplex PCR. The data hold millions of clones, with 95% observed a single time. The sample was naive CD4+ T cells sorted from blood. Subset noted: CD45RA+ positively selected. This chain links TRBV5-1 with TRBJ2-5; D unresolved. This clonotype originated in a man aged 18 to 35 in good health. The CDR3 protein is CASSLRSMSSQETQYF. DNA for the CDR3: TGCGCCAGCAGCTTGCGATCTATGTCCTCACAAGAGACCCAGTACTTC.